Reported below is one T cell receptor beta chain. TEMRA cells were FACS-enriched, with CD8+ and CD4+ T cells isolated negatively. This sample was taken from a study of CD8 T cells in Susac syndrome. With random hexamers, reverse transcription was performed on about 0.5 to 1 ug of RNA. The CDR3 of TCR beta was amplified by immunoSEQ multiplex PCR across 54 Vbeta and 13 Jbeta. TCRdb reprocessed the immunoSEQ multiplex PCR reads via MiXCR and lists one record per CDR3 protein. The sample carries roughly 200,000 distinct CDR3 sequences, 90% to 95% recorded once. This CDR3 contains 13 residues. Germline lookup yields CDR1 SQVTM and CDR2 ANQGSEA. Trimming shortened V by 3 bases and J by 4 bases, and 11 bases separated the two germline ends.

The rearrangement links TRBV29-1 to TRBJ2-3; D not resolved. The sequence came from a human donor in good health. Sequences were obtained from CD4+ T cells from PBMCs. The CDR3 nucleotides read TGCAGCGTTGAGACCTATAAATCAGATACGCAGTATTTT. Its translation is CSVETYKSDTQYF.